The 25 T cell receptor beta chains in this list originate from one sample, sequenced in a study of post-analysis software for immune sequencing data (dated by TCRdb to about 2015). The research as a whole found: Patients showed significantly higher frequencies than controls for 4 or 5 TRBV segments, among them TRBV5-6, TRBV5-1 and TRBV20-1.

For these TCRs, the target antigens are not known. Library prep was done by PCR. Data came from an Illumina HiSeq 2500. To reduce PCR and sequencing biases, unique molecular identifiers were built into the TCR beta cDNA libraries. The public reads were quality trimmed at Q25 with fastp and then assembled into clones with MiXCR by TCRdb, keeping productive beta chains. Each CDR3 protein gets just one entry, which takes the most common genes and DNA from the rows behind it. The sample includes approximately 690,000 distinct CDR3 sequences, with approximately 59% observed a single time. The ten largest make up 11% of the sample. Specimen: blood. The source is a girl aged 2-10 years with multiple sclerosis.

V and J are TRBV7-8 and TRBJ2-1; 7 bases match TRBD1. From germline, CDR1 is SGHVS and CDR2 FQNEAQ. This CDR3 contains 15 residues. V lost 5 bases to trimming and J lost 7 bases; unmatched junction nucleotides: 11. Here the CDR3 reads CASSEDRAHLNEQFF. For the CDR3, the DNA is TGTGCCAGCAGCGAAGACAGGGCCCACCTTAATGAGCAGTTCTTC.

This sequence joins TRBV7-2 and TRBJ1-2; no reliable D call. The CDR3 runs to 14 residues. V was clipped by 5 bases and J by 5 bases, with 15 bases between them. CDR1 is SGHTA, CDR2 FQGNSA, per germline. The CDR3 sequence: CASSALGVVYGYTF. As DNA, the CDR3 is TGTGCCAGCAGCGCCCTGGGAGTAGTGTATGGCTACACCTTC. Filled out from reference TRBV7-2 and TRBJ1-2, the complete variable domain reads GAGVSQSPSNKVTEKGKDVELRCDPISGHTALYWYRQSLGQGLEFLIYFQGNSAPDKSGLPSDRFSAERTGGSVSTLTIQRTQQEDSAVYLCASSALGVVYGYTFGSGTRLTVV.

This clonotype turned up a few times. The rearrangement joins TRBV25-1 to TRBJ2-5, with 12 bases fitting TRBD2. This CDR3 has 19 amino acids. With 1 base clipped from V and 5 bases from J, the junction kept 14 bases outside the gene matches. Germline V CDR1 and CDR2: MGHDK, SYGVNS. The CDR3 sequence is CASSESQGLAGGPGETQYF. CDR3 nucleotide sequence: TGTGCCAGCAGTGAATCCCAAGGGCTAGCGGGAGGGCCGGGGGAGACCCAGTACTTC. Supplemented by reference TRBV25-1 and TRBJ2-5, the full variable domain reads EADIYQTPRYLVIGTGKKITLECSQTMGHDKMYWYQQDPGMELHLIHYSYGVNSTEKGDLSSESTVSRIRTEHFPLTLESARPSHTSQYLCASSESQGLAGGPGETQYFGPGTRLLVL.

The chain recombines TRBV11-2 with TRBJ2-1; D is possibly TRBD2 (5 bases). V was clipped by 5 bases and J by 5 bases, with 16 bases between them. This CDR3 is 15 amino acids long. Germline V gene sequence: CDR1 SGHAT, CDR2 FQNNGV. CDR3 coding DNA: TGTGCCAGCAGCGAACTAGGCCCGTTCGACAATGAGCAGTTCTTC. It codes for CASSELGPFDNEQFF.

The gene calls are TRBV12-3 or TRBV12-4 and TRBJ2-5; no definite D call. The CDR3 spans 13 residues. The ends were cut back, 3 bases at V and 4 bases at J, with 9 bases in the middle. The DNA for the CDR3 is TGTGCCAGCAGTTTTTCGTTCGGAGAGACCCAGTACTTC. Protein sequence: CASSFSFGETQYF.

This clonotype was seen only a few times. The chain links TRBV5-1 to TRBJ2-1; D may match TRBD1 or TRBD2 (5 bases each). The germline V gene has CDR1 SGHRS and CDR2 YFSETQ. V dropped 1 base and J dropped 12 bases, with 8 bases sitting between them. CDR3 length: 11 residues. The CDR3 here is CASSLPGRQFF. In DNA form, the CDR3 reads TGCGCCAGCAGCTTGCCAGGGAGGCAGTTCTTC.

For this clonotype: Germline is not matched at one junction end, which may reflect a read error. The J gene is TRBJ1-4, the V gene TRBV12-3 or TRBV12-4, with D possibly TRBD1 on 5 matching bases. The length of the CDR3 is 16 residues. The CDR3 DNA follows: TGTGCCAGCACCCTGGGGGTTGGGATCACTAATAAAAAACTGTTTTTT. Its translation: CASTLGVGITNKKLFF.

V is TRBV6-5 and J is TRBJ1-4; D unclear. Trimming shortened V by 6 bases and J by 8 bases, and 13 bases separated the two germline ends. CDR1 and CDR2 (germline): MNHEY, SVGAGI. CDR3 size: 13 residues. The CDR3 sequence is CASSPGVSEKLFF. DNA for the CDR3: TGTGCCAGCAGCCCCGGGGTTTCCGAAAAACTGTTTTTT.

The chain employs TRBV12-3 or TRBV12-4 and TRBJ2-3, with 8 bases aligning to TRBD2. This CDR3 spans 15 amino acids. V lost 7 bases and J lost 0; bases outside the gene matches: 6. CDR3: CASTGGTRSTDTQYF. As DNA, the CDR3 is TGTGCCAGCACAGGCGGGACTAGAAGCACAGATACGCAGTATTTT.

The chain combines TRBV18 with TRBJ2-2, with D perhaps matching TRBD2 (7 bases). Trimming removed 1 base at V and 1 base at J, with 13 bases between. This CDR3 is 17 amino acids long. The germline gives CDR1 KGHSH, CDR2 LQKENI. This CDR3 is CASSPRGGLLNTGELFF. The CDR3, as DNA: TGTGCCAGCTCACCACGGGGGGGCCTGCTGAACACCGGGGAGCTGTTTTTT.

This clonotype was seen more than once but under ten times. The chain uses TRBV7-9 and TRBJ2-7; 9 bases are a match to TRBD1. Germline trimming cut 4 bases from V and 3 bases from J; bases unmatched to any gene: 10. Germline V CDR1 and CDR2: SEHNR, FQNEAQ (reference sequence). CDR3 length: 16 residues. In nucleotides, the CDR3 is TGTGCCAGCAGCTCCTCCGGGACAGGGATCCTCTACGAGCAGTACTTC. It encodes CASSSSGTGILYEQYF.

CDR3 sequence (DNA): TGCAGCGTTGAAGAAGCGGTTAACAATGAGCAGTTCTTC. This sequence encodes CSVEEAVNNEQFF. The chain employs TRBV29-1 and TRBJ2-1; a possible D gene is TRBD2 (5 bases). The CDR3 loop spans 13 amino acids. Germline assignment: CDR1 SQVTM and CDR2 ANQGSEA. The germline V and J ends were trimmed by 0 bases and 5 bases, with 8 bases remaining between them.

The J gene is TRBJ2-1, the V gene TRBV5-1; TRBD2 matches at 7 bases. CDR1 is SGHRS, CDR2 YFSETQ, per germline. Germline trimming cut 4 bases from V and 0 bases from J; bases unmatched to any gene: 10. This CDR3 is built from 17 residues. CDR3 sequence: CASSKNWGLNSYNEQFF. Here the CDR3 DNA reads TGCGCCAGCAGCAAGAACTGGGGACTAAACTCCTACAATGAGCAGTTCTTC. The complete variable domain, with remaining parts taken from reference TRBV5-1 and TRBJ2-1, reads KAGVTQTPRYLIKTRGQQVTLSCSPISGHRSVSWYQQTPGQGLQFLFEYFSETQRNKGNFPGRFSGRQFSNSRSEMNVSTLELGDSALYLCASSKNWGLNSYNEQFFGPGTRLTVL.

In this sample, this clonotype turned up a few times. The CDR3, as DNA: TGTGCCAGCAGCTCGAAGGACAGGGGGCCGTCCCGAACCGTCACAGATACGCAGTATTTT. It is translated as CASSSKDRGPSRTVTDTQYF. The chain has TRBV7-8 and TRBJ2-3, with TRBD1 matching over 11 bases. The CDR3 spans 20 residues. With 4 bases clipped from V and 2 bases from J, the junction kept 17 bases outside the gene matches. The germline gives CDR1 SGHVS, CDR2 FQNEAQ.

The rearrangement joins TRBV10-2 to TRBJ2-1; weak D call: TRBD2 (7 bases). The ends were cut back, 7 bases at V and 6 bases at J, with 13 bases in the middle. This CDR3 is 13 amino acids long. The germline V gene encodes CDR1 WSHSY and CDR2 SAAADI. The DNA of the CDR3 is TGCGCCAGCAAGGGGGGGGAACCCAATGAGCAGTTCTTC. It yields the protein CASKGGEPNEQFF.

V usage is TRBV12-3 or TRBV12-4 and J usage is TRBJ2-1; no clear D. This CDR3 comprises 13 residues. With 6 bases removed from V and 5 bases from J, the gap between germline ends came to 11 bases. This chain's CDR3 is CASSSRSHNEQFF. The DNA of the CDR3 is TGTGCCAGCAGCTCGAGGAGTCACAATGAGCAGTTCTTC.

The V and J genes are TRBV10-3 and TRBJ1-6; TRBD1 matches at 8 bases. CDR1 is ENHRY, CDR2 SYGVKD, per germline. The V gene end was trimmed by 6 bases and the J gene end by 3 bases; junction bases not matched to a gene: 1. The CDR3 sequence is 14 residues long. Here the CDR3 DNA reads TGTGCCATCAGGACAGGGGACTATAATTCACCCCTCCACTTT. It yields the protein CAIRTGDYNSPLHF.

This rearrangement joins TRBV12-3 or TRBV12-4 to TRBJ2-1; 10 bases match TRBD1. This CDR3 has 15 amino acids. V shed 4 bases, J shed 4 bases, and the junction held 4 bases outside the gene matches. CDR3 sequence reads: CASSSTDRGYNEQFF. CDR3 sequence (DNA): TGTGCCAGCAGTTCGACGGACAGGGGGTACAATGAGCAGTTCTTC.

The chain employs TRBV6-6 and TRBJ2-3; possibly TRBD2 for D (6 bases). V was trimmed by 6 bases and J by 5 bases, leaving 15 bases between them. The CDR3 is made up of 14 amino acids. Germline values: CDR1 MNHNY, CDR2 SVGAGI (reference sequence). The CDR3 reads CASRPGLGGDTQYF. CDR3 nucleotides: TGTGCCAGCAGACCCGGGTTGGGAGGAGATACGCAGTATTTT.

CDR3 DNA sequence: TGTGCCGGCACCACAGGGGGGACTGAAGCTTTCTTT. Amino acid sequence: CAGTTGGTEAFF. The chain is built from TRBV7-9 and TRBJ1-1, with 8 nucleotides matching TRBD1. Per the germline V gene, CDR1 is SEHNR and CDR2 is FQNEAQ (reference sequence). The CDR3 spans 12 residues. V shed 11 bases and J 5 bases; nucleotides not matched to a gene: 7.

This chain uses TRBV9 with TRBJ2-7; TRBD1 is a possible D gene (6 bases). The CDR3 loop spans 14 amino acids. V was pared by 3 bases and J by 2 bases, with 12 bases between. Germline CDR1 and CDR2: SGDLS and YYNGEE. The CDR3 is CASSARGIAYEQYF. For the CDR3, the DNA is TGTGCCAGCAGCGCGAGGGGGATCGCCTACGAGCAGTACTTC.

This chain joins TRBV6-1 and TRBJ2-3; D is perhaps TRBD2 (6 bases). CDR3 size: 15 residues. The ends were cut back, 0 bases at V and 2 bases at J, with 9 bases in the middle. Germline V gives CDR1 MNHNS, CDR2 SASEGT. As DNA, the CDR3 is TGTGCCAGCAGTGAAGCGGCGGGGCTCACAGATACGCAGTATTTT. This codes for CASSEAAGLTDTQYF.

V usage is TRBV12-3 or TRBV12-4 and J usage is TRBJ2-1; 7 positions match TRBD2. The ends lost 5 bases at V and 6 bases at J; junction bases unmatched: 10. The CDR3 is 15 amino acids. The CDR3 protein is CASSPTSRTSNEQFF. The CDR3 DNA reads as TGTGCCAGCAGTCCGACTAGCAGGACCTCCAATGAGCAGTTCTTC.

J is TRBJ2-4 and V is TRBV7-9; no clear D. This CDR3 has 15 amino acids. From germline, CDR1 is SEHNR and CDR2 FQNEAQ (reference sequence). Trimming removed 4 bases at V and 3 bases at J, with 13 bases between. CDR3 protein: CASSSGWLDKNIQYF. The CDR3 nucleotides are TGTGCCAGCAGCTCAGGCTGGCTGGACAAAAACATTCAGTACTTC.

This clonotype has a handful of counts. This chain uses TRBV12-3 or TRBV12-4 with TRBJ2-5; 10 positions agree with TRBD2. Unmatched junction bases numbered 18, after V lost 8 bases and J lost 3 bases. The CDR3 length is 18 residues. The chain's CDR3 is CASRPQPLAGVTKETQYF. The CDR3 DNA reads TGTGCCAGCCGCCCCCAACCGCTAGCGGGAGTTACCAAAGAGACCCAGTACTTC.